This TCR beta chain was observed in a study of Graves' ophthalmopathy and Graves' hyperthyroidism. Pregnancy or lactation, uncontrolled infections and other autoimmune diseases were grounds for excluding patients. Diagnosis was based on clinical symptoms, serum thyroxine, TRAb, thyroid ultrasound and orbital computed tomography. Beta-chain TCR CDR3 regions were amplified from RNA transcripts. An initial RT-PCR round employing HTBI primers preceded a second-round multiplex PCR. TCRdb processed the multiplex PCR reads anew with MiXCR; each CDR3 protein has one entry. The table shows around 470,000 distinct CDR3 sequences, with approximately 15% occurring only once. General observations from the study: Discriminating ophthalmopathy from stable hyperthyroidism, a 13-signature model attained a sensitivity of under 90% and a specificity of almost 83%.

This clonotype was seen many times. No antigen is known for it. CDR1 MDHEN and CDR2 SYDVKM come from the germline V gene. The length of the CDR3 is 14 residues. Trimming removed 10 bases from V and 5 bases from J; junction bases left unmatched: 5. Sequenced input: blood. This chain links TRBV28 with TRBJ2-2, with 12 bases lining up with TRBD2. This receptor was obtained from a woman aged 30 to 39 with Graves' ophthalmopathy. In nucleotides, the CDR3 is TGTGCCACCGGACTAGCGGGACAGACCGGGGAGCTGTTTTTT. It yields the protein CATGLAGQTGELFF.